Each of the 22 T cell receptor beta chains below was sequenced from the same sample in a study of tumor-infiltrating lymphocytes in primary liver carcinoma. Synthesis of TCR beta cDNA was carried out from 500 ng total RNA with a constant-region primer. For TCR beta, libraries were produced by three nested multiplex PCR rounds using slightly modified ARM-PCR. A C-beta reverse primer was combined with TRBV1-TRBV30 forward primers in the first two PCR rounds, and each round had ten to eleven cycles. TCRdb recomputed calls from the multiplex PCR reads with MiXCR, one row per CDR3 protein. The table records 100,000 or so distinct CDR3 sequences, approximately 82% of them present only once. The roughly 19-32 mg bulk tissue piece was not sorted before simultaneous RNA and DNA extraction. The material sequenced was liver tumor tissue from sampling region 3. Subset in this sample: tumor region T3, left-lateral pole. All receptors derive from a man aged 35 to 55 with primary liver carcinoma and hepatitis B virus infection.

Points on this clonotype: Since no conserved phenylalanine or tryptophan closes the CDR3, a read error is the likely cause. The DNA is left out, because the CDR3 cannot be placed on it with certainty; the CDR3 is given as TCRdb lists it. Here the CDR3 reads CSVETSAANTGEPFS. The chain joins TRBV29-1 to TRBJ2-2; the DNA was not compared with TRBD2, the D call given in the table. Termini included, the CDR3 measures 15 amino acids. The germline gives CDR1 SQVTM, CDR2 ANQGSEA.

A few counts support this clonotype. An end of the junction differs from the germline gene, which may be a read error. This rearrangement joins TRBV6-5 to TRBJ1-1, with TRBD1 identical over 11 bases. This CDR3 is built from 16 residues. Germline assignment: CDR1 MNHEY and CDR2 SVGAGI. CDR3 DNA: TGTACCAGCAGTTGGGGGACAGGGGGGATGAACACTGAAGCTTCCTTT. Its protein product is CTSSWGTGGMNTEASF.

The rearrangement joins TRBV12-3 or TRBV12-4 to TRBJ2-2; D perhaps matches TRBD2 (6 bases). The CDR3 loop spans 11 amino acids. V was pared by 4 bases and J by 17 bases, with 14 bases between. CDR3 nucleotide sequence: TGTGCCAGCAGTTCCCGGAGGGAGCCATTTTTT. This codes for CASSSRREPFF.

As concerns this clonotype: Mismatch with germline at one junction end may stem from a read error. The V and J genes are TRBV5-6 and TRBJ2-5, with TRBD2 as a possible D gene (5 bases). Per germline, CDR1 SGHDT and CDR2 YYEEEE. CDR3 size: 14 residues. The CDR3 coding sequence is TGTGTCAATAGCTTGGAGGCTAGCCAAGAGACCCAGTACTTT. It encodes CVNSLEASQETQYF.

This chain links TRBV29-1 with TRBJ2-2; D is undetermined. Germline loops: CDR1 SQVTM, CDR2 ANQGSEA. Trimming stripped 6 bases from V and 9 bases from J, with 20 bases between. This CDR3 has 14 residues. CDR3 sequence (DNA): TGCAGCGTCCTCGGTCCGGTACCAACCTGGGAGCTGTTTTTT. Translation: CSVLGPVPTWELFF.

The V gene is TRBV6-5, the J gene TRBJ2-5; perhaps TRBD2 as D (6 bases). CDR3 length: 15 residues. Trimming took 2 bases from V and 7 from J, leaving 17 bases between them. Germline assignment: CDR1 MNHEY and CDR2 SVGAGI. CDR3 sequence: CASSYIGGDSRTQYF. CDR3 nucleotides: TGTGCCAGCAGTTACATCGGAGGGGATAGTAGGACCCAGTACTTC.

For this clonotype: The junction and the germline gene differ at one end; a read error may be behind it. This chain uses TRBV12-3 or TRBV12-4 with TRBJ1-5, with no clear D. The CDR3 length is 12 residues. CDR3 residues: CANSLSGAPKHF. DNA of the CDR3: TGTGCCAACAGTTTAAGTGGAGCGCCCAAGCATTTT.

This clonotype was observed once. One junction end does not reproduce the germline sequence, and a read error may be involved. The rearrangement joins TRBV5-1 to TRBJ1-3, with D hard to call. The CDR3 covers 15 residues. Germline loops: CDR1 SGHRS, CDR2 YFSETQ. The CDR3 nucleotides are TGCGCTAGCAGCTCAATATTGGGGAACGGAAACACCATATATTTT. This translates into CASSSILGNGNTIYF.

As to this clonotype: It is likely a read error, because the conserved phenylalanine at the end of the CDR3 is missing. This sequence joins TRBV29-1 and TRBJ2-2; D might be TRBD2 (6 bases). The CDR3 has 14 residues. V dropped 8 bases and J dropped 4 bases, with 17 bases sitting between them. Germline V gene sequence: CDR1 SQVTM, CDR2 ANQGSEA. The CDR3: CSILGPGLTGELFL. The CDR3 DNA reads TGCAGCATCCTCGGTCCGGGACTCACCGGGGAGCTGTTTTTG.

CDR3 DNA sequence: TGCGCCAGCAGGAGCGAGGAATCAGGACAGCTTAATAGGGTGCAGTTCTTC. It codes for CASRSEESGQLNRVQFF. This chain joins TRBV4-1 and TRBJ2-1, with D possibly matching TRBD1 (6 bases). CDR3 length: 17 amino acids. The V and J ends lost 6 bases and 12 bases respectively, with 30 bases between them. Germline-derived CDR1 and CDR2 are MGHRA and YSYEKL.

At least ten counts were recorded for this clonotype. V gene TRBV5-4 combines with J gene TRBJ2-2; the match to TRBD2 covers 7 bases. The CDR3 extends over 17 amino acids. Germline-derived CDR1 and CDR2 are SGHNT and YYREEE (reference sequence). Trimming took 0 bases from V and 4 from J; bases not matched to a gene: 9. Here the CDR3 reads CASSLGGSGSITGELFF. In DNA, the CDR3 is TGTGCCAGCAGCTTGGGTGGTAGCGGGTCCATCACCGGGGAGCTGTTTTTT.

This clonotype has a single count. The gene calls are TRBV29-1 and TRBJ2-7, with D possibly being TRBD2 (6 bases). The CDR3 runs 16 residues. Germline V gene lookup returns CDR1 SQVTM and CDR2 ANQGSEA. Trimming removed 6 bases from V and 2 bases from J, with 23 bases in between. The CDR3: CSVMTSGTATPYEQYF. The CDR3 coding sequence is TGCAGCGTCATGACATCTGGGACTGCCACTCCCTACGAGCAGTACTTC.

Remarks on this clonotype: In this CDR3 the conserved last residue, phenylalanine or tryptophan, is missing, so a read error is likely. The chain carries TRBV29-1 and TRBJ2-2, with D maybe TRBD1 (5 bases). The V end was cut by 4 bases, the J end by 3 bases, with 15 bases between. The CDR3 is 15 residues long. Germline CDR1 and CDR2: SQVTM and ANQGSEA. As DNA, the CDR3 is TGCAGCGTTGGGATTGGGGCAGGGTACACCGGGGAGCTGTTTCTT. Translated: CSVGIGAGYTGELFL.

The rearrangement uses TRBV12-3 or TRBV12-4 and TRBJ2-5; D unclear. The CDR3 loop spans 13 amino acids. Trimming took off 6 bases at V and 4 bases at J, with 12 bases between the two ends. DNA of the CDR3: TGTGCCAGCAGCCTAAGTGGTACAGAGACCCAGTACTTC. This sequence encodes CASSLSGTETQYF.

V usage is TRBV7-7 and J usage is TRBJ2-5; TRBD2 matches at 7 bases. V was clipped by 9 bases and J by 0 bases; unmatched bases: 13. This CDR3 spans 16 amino acids. In germline, CDR1 is SSHAT, CDR2 FNYEAQ (reference sequence). CDR3 sequence (DNA): TGTGCCAGAGGACTAACGGGAGGACGGTACCAAGAGACCCAGTACTTC. Protein sequence: CARGLTGGRYQETQYF. The entire variable domain, with the rest obtained from reference TRBV7-7 and TRBJ2-5, is as follows: GAGVSQSPRYKVTKRGQDVTLRCDPISSHATLYWYQQALGQGPEFLTYFNYEAQPDKSGLPSDRFSAERPEGSISTLTIQRTEQRDSAMYRCARGLTGGRYQETQYFGPGTRLLVL.

In the case of this clonotype: One junction end does not reproduce the germline sequence, and a read error may be involved. The chain combines TRBV6-1 with TRBJ2-7; D may match TRBD1 or TRBD2 (6 bases each). The germline V gene has CDR1 MNHNS and CDR2 SASEGT. The CDR3 is 16 amino acids. CDR3 in DNA: TGTGCCAGGATTGAAGATCCGGGACGTTCTATACGGGGGCAGAACTTC. Protein product: CARIEDPGRSIRGQNF.

The V gene is TRBV4-2, the J gene TRBJ2-5; D gene unclear. The CDR3 spans 12 residues. Per the germline V gene, CDR1 is LGHNA and CDR2 is YNFKEQ. The CDR3 DNA reads TGTGTCACCAGCCAATGGGGAGAGACCCAGTACTTC. It translates to CVTSQWGETQYF.

V is TRBV20-1 and J is TRBJ2-1, with 11 bases aligning to TRBD2. CDR1 is DFQATT, CDR2 SNEGSKA, per germline (reference sequence). V trimming: 7 bases; J trimming: 12 bases; junction bases outside the gene matches: 11. The CDR3 length is 13 residues. The CDR3 protein is CSVSGGTSGWQFF. CDR3 in DNA: TGCAGTGTTAGTGGGGGGACTAGCGGTTGGCAGTTCTTC.

As for this clonotype: This may arise from a read error, as a much more abundant clone is one base away. The chain has TRBV25-1 and TRBJ2-3, with 11 bases aligning to TRBD2. V trimming: 7 bases; J trimming: 5 bases; junction bases outside the gene matches: 11. Germline CDR1 reads MGHDK; CDR2 reads SYGVNS. The CDR3 runs to 16 residues. DNA for the CDR3: TGTGCCAGCAATGCCTTTAGCGGGAGGGCCGGAGATACGCAGTATTTT. Translating it yields CASNAFSGRAGDTQYF.

As regards this clonotype: An end of the junction differs from the germline gene, which may be a read error. V usage is TRBV4-3 and J usage is TRBJ2-1; D not certain. Per the germline V gene, CDR1 is LGHNA and CDR2 is YSLEER. CDR3 size: 17 residues. The DNA of the CDR3 is TGCGCCAGCAGCCAAGGACTCGGTGACCTTACCTACAATGATCAGTTCTTC. Its translation: CASSQGLGDLTYNDQFF.

Details on this clonotype: At one end the junction does not follow the germline gene, possibly because of a read error. The chain employs TRBV6-4 and TRBJ2-2, with D tentatively TRBD2 (5 bases). Germline CDR1 is MRHNA and CDR2 is SNTAGT. The CDR3 is made up of 15 amino acids. CDR3 sequence reads: CANSDLNENTGELFF. Here the CDR3 DNA reads TGTGCCAACAGTGATTTGAATGAGAACACCGGGGAGTTGTTTTTT.

The chain employs TRBV6-1 and TRBJ2-3; the match to TRBD2 covers 7 bases. Germline V gene lookup returns CDR1 MNHNS and CDR2 SASEGT. The CDR3 sequence is 14 residues long. The CDR3 DNA reads TGTATCAGCAGTGAAGGACTAGGGCCAGTTACCCAGTATTTT. Translated: CISSEGLGPVTQYF.